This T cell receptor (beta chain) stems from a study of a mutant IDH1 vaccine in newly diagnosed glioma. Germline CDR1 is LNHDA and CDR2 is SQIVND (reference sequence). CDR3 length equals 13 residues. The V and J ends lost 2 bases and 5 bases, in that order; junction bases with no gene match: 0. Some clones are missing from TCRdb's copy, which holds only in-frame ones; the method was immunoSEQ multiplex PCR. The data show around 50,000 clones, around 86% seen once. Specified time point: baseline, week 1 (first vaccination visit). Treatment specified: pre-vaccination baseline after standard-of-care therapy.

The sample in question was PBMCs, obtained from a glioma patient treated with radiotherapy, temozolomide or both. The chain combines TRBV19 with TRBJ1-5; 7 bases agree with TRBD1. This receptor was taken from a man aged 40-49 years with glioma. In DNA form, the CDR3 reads TGTGCCAGTAGTATACAGGGGGATCAGCCCCAGCATTTT. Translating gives CASSIQGDQPQHF.